The rows below give T cell receptor beta chains drawn from one sample of a study of regulatory T cells in long-lasting Graves disease. TCRdb re-called the multiplex PCR reads with MiXCR, one entry per CDR3 protein. Of 400,000 or so distinct CDR3 sequences listed, around 24% were seen once; the top ten hold approximately 26%. This specimen was peripheral blood mononuclear cells (PBMCs), taken when the disease was refractory, from a patient treated with antithyroid drugs. Receptors originate from a female donor with Graves disease. Both conserved end residues are part of each CDR3. D genes are given only for firm matches. Size is omitted from some rows. Given values are once, few, many or a class for expanded clones.

v_gene	abundance	j_gene	d_gene	len	CDR3nt	CDR3aa
TRBV19	many	TRBJ2-6	TRBD1	16	TGTGCCAGTAGTATCACAGGGGTGGATGGGGCCAACGTCCTGACTTTC	CASSITGVDGANVLTF
TRBV6-1	many	TRBJ2-3	TRBD2	15	TGTGCCAGCAGTCAACTAGCGGGAGGGCCAGATACGCAGTATTTT	CASSQLAGGPDTQYF
TRBV6-1	.	TRBJ1-1	.	12	TGTGCCAGCACTAGCACTTCCACTGAAGCTTTCTTT	CASTSTSTEAFF
TRBV2	few	TRBJ2-3	TRBD2	13	TGTGCCAGTAAGACCGGGAGGGCAGATACGCAGTATTTT	CASKTGRADTQYF
TRBV19	few	TRBJ1-5	.	13	TGTGCCACGGCGTGGACGGAACGGGAGCCCCAGCATTTT	CATAWTEREPQHF
TRBV6-1	.	TRBJ1-1	.	12	TGTGCCAGCAGCCAACGGTACGCTGAAGCTTTCTTT	CASSQRYAEAFF
TRBV3-1	few	TRBJ2-7	TRBD2	16	TGTGCCAGCAGCCGAACTTCTAGCGGGAGTCTGTACGAGCAGTACTTC	CASSRTSSGSLYEQYF
TRBV19	.	TRBJ2-7	.	12	TGTGCCAGTAGTAGAGCTAGCAGCGAGCAGTACTTC	CASSRASSEQYF
TRBV12-3/TRBV12-4	many	TRBJ2-2	TRBD2	15	TGTGCCAGCAGCATAGCGGGAGTAACCGGCGGGGAGCTGTTTTTT	CASSIAGVTGGELFF
TRBV10-2	.	TRBJ1-2	TRBD1	14	TGCGCCAGCAGTCCACAGGGGATCGCCTATGGCTACACCTTC	CASSPQGIAYGYTF
TRBV3-1	.	TRBJ2-5	TRBD1	15	TGTGCCACTGAGGCAAACTTGGGACAGCAAGAGACCCAGTACTTC	CATEANLGQQETQYF
TRBV7-9	few	TRBJ2-7	TRBD2	13	TGTGCCAGCAGCTTAGTCGGGAGGCACGAGCAGTACTTC	CASSLVGRHEQYF
TRBV6-1	.	TRBJ2-4	.	15	TGTGCCAGCAGTGAAGTGAGGGTACCCAAAAACATTCAGTACTTC	CASSEVRVPKNIQYF
TRBV5-1	.	TRBJ2-3	TRBD1	15	TGCGCCAGCAGCCCAAGGACAGGGGAAGGAGATACGCAGTATTTT	CASSPRTGEGDTQYF
TRBV28	.	TRBJ2-1	.	16	TGTGCCAGCAGTTTATGGACGTCTTCCTCCTACAATGAGCAGTTCTTC	CASSLWTSSSYNEQFF
TRBV30	few	TRBJ2-6	TRBD2	16	TGTGCCTGGATCGGCGGGAGATTCTCTGGGGCCAACGTCCTGACTTTC	CAWIGGRFSGANVLTF
TRBV6-1	many	TRBJ2-7	.	14	TGTGCCAGCAGTGTCGGTGGACCCTCCTACGAGCAGTACTTC	CASSVGGPSYEQYF
TRBV4-3	.	TRBJ2-7	TRBD2	16	TGCGCCAGCAGCCAAGCTGCAGCGGGAGGGCCCTACGAGCAGTACTTC	CASSQAAAGGPYEQYF
TRBV30	.	TRBJ1-5	.	14	TGTGCCTGGAGCTTAGGGGAAGGCAATCAGCCCCAGCATTTT	CAWSLGEGNQPQHF
TRBV3-1	.	TRBJ1-3	.	16	TGTGCCAGCAGCCAAGATACCGGGACACCTGGAAACACCATATATTTT	CASSQDTGTPGNTIYF
TRBV7-9	.	TRBJ2-7	.	15	TGTGCCAGCAGCTTAGGTCCGGGGCCAACCTACGAGCAGTACTTC	CASSLGPGPTYEQYF
TRBV11-3	.	TRBJ2-1	.	14	TGTGCCAGCAGCTTAGCAGGGGCCCTCAATGAGCAGTTCTTC	CASSLAGALNEQFF
TRBV9	.	TRBJ2-7	.	14	TGTGCCAGCAGCGTAGCCGACTCTACCTACGAGCAGTACTTC	CASSVADSTYEQYF
TRBV2	few	TRBJ2-2	TRBD2	15	TGTGCCAGCAGTGATGGCGGGAGATACACCGGGGAGCTGTTTTTT	CASSDGGRYTGELFF
TRBV5-1	few	TRBJ2-5	.	15	TGCGCCAGCAGCCCGATTGACAGAGGGGGAGAGACCCAGTACTTC	CASSPIDRGGETQYF
TRBV29-1	few	TRBJ1-2	.	13	TGCAGCGCCGCGGGGGGGCCTGACTATGGCTACACCTTC	CSAAGGPDYGYTF
TRBV19	.	TRBJ1-1	.	15	TGTGCCAGTAGTATGGTGGGGTTGCTGGACACTGAAGCTTTCTTT	CASSMVGLLDTEAFF
TRBV5-4	.	TRBJ1-3	TRBD1	17	TGTGCCAGCAGCAAGATGACAGGGATTTTTTCTGGAAACACCATATATTTT	CASSKMTGIFSGNTIYF
TRBV27	few	TRBJ1-5	.	15	TGTGCCAGCAGTTTAGGTCCCCTCGGCAATCAGCCCCAGCATTTT	CASSLGPLGNQPQHF